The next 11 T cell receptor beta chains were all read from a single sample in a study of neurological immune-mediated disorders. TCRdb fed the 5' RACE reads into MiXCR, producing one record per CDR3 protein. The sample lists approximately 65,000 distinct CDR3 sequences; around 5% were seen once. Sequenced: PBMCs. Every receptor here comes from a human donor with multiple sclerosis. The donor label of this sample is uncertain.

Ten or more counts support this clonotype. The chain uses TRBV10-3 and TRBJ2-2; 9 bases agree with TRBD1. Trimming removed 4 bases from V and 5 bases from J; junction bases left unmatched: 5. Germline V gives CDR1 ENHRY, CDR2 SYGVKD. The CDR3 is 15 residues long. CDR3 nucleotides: TGTGCCATCAGTGGAGGGACAGGGAGGACCGGGGAGCTGTTTTTT. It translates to CAISGGTGRTGELFF.

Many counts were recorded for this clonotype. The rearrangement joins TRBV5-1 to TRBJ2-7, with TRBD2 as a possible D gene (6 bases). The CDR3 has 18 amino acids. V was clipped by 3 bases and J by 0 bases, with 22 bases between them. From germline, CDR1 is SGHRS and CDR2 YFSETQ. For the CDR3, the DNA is TGCGCCAGCAGCTATTACCCTTCCGCGGGACTTAGCTCCTACGAGCAGTACTTC. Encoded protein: CASSYYPSAGLSSYEQYF.

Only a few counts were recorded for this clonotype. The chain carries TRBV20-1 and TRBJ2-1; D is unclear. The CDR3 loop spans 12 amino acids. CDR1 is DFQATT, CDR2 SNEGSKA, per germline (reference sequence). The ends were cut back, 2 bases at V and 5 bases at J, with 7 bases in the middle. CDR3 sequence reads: CSARLEDNEQFF. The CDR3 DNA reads TGCAGTGCTAGACTAGAGGACAATGAGCAGTTCTTC.

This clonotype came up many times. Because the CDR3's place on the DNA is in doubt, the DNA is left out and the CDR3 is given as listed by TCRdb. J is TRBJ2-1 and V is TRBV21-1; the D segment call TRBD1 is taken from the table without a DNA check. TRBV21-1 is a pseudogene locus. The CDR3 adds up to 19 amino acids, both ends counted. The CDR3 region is CASSKVGRGARIPYNEQFF.

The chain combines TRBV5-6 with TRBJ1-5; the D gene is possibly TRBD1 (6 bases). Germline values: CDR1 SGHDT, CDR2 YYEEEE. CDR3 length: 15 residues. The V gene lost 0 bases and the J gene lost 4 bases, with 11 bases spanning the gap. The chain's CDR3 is CASSLDGQSNQPQHF. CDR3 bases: TGTGCCAGCAGCTTGGATGGACAGTCGAATCAGCCCCAGCATTTT.

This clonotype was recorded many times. The CDR3 DNA is TGCGCCAGCAGCTTGGGCCAGGGGGCTGTGAACACTGAAGCTTTCTTT. Protein: CASSLGQGAVNTEAFF. This sequence joins TRBV5-1 and TRBJ1-1, with 8 bases matching TRBD1. The germline gives CDR1 SGHRS, CDR2 YFSETQ. The length of the CDR3 is 16 residues. After removal of 0 bases from V and 0 bases from J, the junction contained 4 bases not matched to a gene.

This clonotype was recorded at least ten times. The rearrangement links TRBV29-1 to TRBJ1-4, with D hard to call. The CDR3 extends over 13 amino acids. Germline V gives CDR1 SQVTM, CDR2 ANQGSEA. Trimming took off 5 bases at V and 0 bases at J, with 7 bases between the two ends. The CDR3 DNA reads TGCAGCGTTATGGGCTCAACTAATGAAAAACTGTTTTTT. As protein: CSVMGSTNEKLFF.

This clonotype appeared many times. As DNA, the CDR3 is TGCGCCAGCAGCCAAGTTGTACAGGGACCCTACGAGCAGTACTTC. It codes for CASSQVVQGPYEQYF. V gene TRBV4-1 combines with J gene TRBJ2-7, with D tentatively TRBD1 (6 bases). The germline V and J ends were trimmed by 1 base and 2 bases, with 12 bases remaining between them. Germline V gene data show CDR1 as MGHRA and CDR2 as YSYEKL. The CDR3 sequence is 15 residues long.

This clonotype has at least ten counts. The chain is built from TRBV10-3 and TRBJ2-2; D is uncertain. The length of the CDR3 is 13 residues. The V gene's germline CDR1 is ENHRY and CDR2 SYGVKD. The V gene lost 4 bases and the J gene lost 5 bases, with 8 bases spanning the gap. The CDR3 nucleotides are TGTGCCATCAGTGGCGGCGATACCGGGGAGCTGTTTTTT. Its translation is CAISGGDTGELFF.

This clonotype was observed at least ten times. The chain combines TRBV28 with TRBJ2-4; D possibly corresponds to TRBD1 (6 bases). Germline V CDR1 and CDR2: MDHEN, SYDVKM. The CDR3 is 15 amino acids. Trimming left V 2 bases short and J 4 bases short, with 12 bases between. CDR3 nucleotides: TGTGCCAGCAGTTTACCCGGGACACAGAAAAACATTCAGTACTTC. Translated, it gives CASSLPGTQKNIQYF.

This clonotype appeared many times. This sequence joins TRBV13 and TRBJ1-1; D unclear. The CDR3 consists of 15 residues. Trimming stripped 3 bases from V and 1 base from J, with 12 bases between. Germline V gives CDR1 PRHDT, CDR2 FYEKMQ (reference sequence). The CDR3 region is CASSFRPSENTEAFF. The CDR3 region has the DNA TGTGCCAGCAGCTTTAGGCCATCCGAGAACACTGAAGCTTTCTTT. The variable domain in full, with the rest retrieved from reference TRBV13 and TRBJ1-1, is AAGVIQSPRHLIKEKRETATLKCYPIPRHDTVYWYQQGPGQDPQFLISFYEKMQSDKGSIPDRFSAQQFSDYHSELNMSSLELGDSALYFCASSFRPSENTEAFFGQGTRLTVV.